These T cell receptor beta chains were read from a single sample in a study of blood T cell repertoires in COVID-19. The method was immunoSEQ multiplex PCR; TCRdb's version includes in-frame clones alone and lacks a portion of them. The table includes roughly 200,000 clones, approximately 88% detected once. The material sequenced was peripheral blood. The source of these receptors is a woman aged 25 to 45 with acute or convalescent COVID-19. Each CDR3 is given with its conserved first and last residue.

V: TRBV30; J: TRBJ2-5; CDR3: CAWKLRGPETQYF
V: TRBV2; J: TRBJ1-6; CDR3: CASGVPEFNSPLHF
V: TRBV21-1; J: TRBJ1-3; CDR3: CASRLSMSSGNTIYF
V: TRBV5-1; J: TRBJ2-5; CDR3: CASSLVSGQETQYF
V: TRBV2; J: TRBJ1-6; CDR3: CASRVDSYNSPLHF
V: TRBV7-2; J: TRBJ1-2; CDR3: CASSFSGGYGYTF
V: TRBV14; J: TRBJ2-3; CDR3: CASSRREGHTDTQYF
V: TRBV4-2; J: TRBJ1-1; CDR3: CASSRLGAQGTEAFF
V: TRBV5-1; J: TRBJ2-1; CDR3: CASSFGLAGEPYNEQFF
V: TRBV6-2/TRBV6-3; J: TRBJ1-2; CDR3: CASSLGLYGYTF
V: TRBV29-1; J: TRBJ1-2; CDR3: CSVDRGRERYTF
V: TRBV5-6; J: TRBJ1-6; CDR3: CASSGTGTAQSSYNSPLHF
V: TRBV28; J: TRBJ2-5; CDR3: CASSWGGETQYF
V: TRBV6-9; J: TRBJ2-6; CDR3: CASSPDRGQGANVLTF
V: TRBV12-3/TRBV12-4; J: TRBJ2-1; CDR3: CASSFWGGEQFF
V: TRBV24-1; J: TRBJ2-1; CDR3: CATQREGQDEQFF
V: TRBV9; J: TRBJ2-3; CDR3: CASSVVPVSTDTQYF
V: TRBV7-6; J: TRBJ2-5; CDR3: CASRGGETQYF
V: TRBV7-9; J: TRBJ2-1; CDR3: CASSPGGYNEQFF
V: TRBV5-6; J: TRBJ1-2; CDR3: CASSLGQNYGYTF
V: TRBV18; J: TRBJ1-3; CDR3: CASTGLNTIYF
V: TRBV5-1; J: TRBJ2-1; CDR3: CASRPGGSPYNEQFF
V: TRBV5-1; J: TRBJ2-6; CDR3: CASRDNGANVLTF
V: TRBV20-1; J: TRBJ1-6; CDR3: CSELSSPLHF
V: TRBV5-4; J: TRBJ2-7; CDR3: CASSLYGRGLYEQYF
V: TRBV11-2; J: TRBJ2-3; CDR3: CASSLGGGRSVADTQYF
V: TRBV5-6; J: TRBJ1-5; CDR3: CASSFRDGNQPQHF
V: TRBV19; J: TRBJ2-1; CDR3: CASSRTSGSHNEQFF
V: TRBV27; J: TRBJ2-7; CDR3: CASSLDRDKQYF
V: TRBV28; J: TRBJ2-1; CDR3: CAGSGQIYNEQFF
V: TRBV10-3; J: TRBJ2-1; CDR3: CAISALGRSRTSGKEAPYNEQFF
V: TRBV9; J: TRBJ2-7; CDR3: CASSVAPGSEVQYF
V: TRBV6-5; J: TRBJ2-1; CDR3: CASSGEINLGEQFF
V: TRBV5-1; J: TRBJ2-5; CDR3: CASSEQPTGGMETQYF
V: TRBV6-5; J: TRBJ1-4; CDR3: CASSRMGAELFF
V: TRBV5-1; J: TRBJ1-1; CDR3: CASSLQGANTEAFF
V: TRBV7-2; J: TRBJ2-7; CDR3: CASSLVAGESEQYF
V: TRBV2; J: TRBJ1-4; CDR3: CASSVEVGEKLFF
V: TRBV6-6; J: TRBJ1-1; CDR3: CASSLRQMNTEAFF
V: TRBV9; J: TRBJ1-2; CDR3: CASSVVKGRDNYGYTF
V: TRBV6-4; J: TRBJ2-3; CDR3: CASSKRRRWPLTQYF
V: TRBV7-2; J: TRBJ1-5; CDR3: CASSNGDSNQPQHF
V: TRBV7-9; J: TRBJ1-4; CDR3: CASSLHRVTNEKLFF
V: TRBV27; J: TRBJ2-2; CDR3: CASRQGRSGELFF
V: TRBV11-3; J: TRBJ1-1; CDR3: CASSSPLGSGAAFF
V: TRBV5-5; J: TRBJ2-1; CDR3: CASSFKVGGVEQFF
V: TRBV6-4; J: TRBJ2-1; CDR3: CASSDSGSNEQFF
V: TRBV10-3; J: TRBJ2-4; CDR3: CAAAPGQDSNIQYF
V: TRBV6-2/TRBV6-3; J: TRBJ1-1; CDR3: CASSYRAGGSGAFF
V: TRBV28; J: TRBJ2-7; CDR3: CASSRRDFLYEQYF
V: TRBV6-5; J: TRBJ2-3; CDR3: CASSYSRGGTDTQYF
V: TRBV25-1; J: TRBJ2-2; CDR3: CASSLATGELFF
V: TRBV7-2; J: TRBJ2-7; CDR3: CASSLVMGAYEQYF
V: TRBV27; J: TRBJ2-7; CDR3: CASSHKRGLSYEQYF
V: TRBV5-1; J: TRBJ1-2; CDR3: CASSLGGVSYTF
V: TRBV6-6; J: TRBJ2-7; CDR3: CASSYQYEQYF
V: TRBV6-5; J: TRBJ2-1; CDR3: CASSYSGLAGVEQFF
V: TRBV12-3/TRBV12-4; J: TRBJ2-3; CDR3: CASSFLDTQYF
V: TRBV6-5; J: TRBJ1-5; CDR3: CASSYSFSNQPQHF